The clone carrying this TCR beta chain was recorded once. Antigen unknown. The record originates from a study of cytomegalovirus exposure and HLA in healthy donors. Findings of the study overall: Analysis performed later showed TCR beta chains linked to HLA being more clonally expanded than equally common others. A later analysis revealed that TCR association rates differed between HLA loci, peaking at DRB1 and bottoming out at HLA-C. Judged likely to be a sequencing artifact was a cluster of highly shared sequence variants.

From germline, CDR1 is SGDLS and CDR2 YYNGEE. The J segment lost 6 bases and the V segment lost 0 bases, leaving 8 bases of the junction unmatched. The CDR3 is 15 residues long. Researchers ran the PCR with 60 Vbeta and 13 Jbeta primers. TCRdb's copy holds only in-frame clones and misses some; the assay was immunoSEQ multiplex PCR. The table has roughly 140,000 clones, roughly 80% seen once; the top ten hold 3.5%. This receptor was taken from a human donor in good health. This rearrangement joins TRBV9 to TRBJ1-2, with 7 positions matching TRBD1. Sample: PBMCs. The CDR3 here is CASSVGFRQGDGYTF. In DNA, the CDR3 is TGTGCCAGCAGCGTAGGATTCCGACAGGGCGATGGCTACACCTTC. The entire variable domain, with the rest obtained from reference TRBV9 and TRBJ1-2, is as follows: DSGVTQTPKHLITATGQRVTLRCSPRSGDLSVYWYQQSLDQGLQFLIQYYNGEERAKGNILERFSAQQFPDLHSELNLSSLELGDSALYFCASSVGFRQGDGYTFGSGTRLTVV.